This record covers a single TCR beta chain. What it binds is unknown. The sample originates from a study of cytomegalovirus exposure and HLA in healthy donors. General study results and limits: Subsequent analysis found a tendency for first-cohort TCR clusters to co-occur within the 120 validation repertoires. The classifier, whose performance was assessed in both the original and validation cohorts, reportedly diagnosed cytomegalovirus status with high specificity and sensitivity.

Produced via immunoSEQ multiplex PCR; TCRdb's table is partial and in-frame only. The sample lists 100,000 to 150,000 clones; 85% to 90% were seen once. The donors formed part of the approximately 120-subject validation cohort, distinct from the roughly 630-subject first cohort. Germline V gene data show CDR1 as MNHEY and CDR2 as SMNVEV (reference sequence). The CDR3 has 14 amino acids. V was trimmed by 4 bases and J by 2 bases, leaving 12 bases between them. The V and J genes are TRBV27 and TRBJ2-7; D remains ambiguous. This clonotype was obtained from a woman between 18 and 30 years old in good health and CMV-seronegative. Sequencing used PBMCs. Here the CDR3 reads CASSYQQRTYEQYF. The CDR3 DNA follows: TGTGCCAGCAGTTACCAACAACGTACCTACGAGCAGTACTTC.